A single sample gave rise to the 32 T cell receptor beta chains below, sequenced in a study of cytomegalovirus exposure and HLA in healthy donors. PCR employed 60 Vbeta and 13 Jbeta primers. Assay used: immunoSEQ multiplex PCR; TCRdb lists only in-frame clones, some missing. The sample lists about 300,000 clones, just over 85% occurring once. The sequencing sample was made of PBMCs. The receptor source for this set is a man between 35 and 55 years old in good health and CMV-seropositive.

This chain uses TRBV18 with TRBJ2-3; D remains ambiguous. The V and J ends lost 1 base and 0 bases respectively, with 11 bases between them. This CDR3 comprises 16 residues. Per the germline V gene, CDR1 is KGHSH and CDR2 is LQKENI. The CDR3 DNA reads as TGTGCCAGCTCACCACTTGGCGGCTCTAGCACAGATACGCAGTATTTT. Protein product: CASSPLGGSSTDTQYF. Full variable domain (remainder filled in from reference TRBV18 and TRBJ2-3): NAGVMQNPRHLVRRRGQEARLRCSPMKGHSHVYWYRQLPEEGLKFMVYLQKENIIDESGMPKERFSAEFPKEGPSILRIQQVVRGDSAAYFCASSPLGGSSTDTQYFGPGTRLTVL.

J is TRBJ2-1 and V is TRBV2, with D perhaps TRBD2 (7 bases). The CDR3 spans 15 residues. V was shortened by 3 bases and J by 9 bases, with 18 bases between the two germline ends. CDR1 SNHLY and CDR2 FYNNEI come from the germline V gene. This CDR3 reads CASSDPGGGGTEQFF. The CDR3, as DNA: TGTGCCAGCAGTGATCCCGGGGGAGGGGGGACTGAGCAGTTCTTC.

V usage is TRBV29-1 and J usage is TRBJ2-2, with 7 bases lining up with TRBD1. The CDR3 loop spans 14 amino acids. Trimming took 7 bases from V and 2 from J; bases not matched to a gene: 7. CDR1 is SQVTM and CDR2 is ANQGSEA in the germline V gene. This CDR3 reads CSASGQVNTGELFF. CDR3 bases: TGCAGCGCCTCCGGACAGGTCAACACCGGGGAGCTGTTTTTT.

The chain couples TRBV28 to TRBJ2-5, with 8 bases identical to TRBD1. The DNA matches TRBJ2-7 better at its end, which makes the J call doubtful. CDR3 length: 15 residues. Germline V gives CDR1 MDHEN, CDR2 SYDVKM. CDR3 amino acids: CASSRLKDRGYEQYF. The CDR3 bases are TGTGCCAGCAGTCGTCTCAAAGACAGGGGTTACGAGCAGTACTTC.

V gene TRBV6-5 combines with J gene TRBJ1-2; tentatively, D is TRBD1 (5 bases). CDR1 is MNHEY and CDR2 is SVGAGI in the germline V gene. The V and J ends lost 2 bases and 2 bases respectively, with 12 bases between them. The CDR3 extends over 15 amino acids. CDR3 DNA: TGTGCCAGCAGTTACGGGGGGGAATTAAACTATGGCTACACCTTC. Protein sequence: CASSYGGELNYGYTF.

This clone was seen only a few times. V usage is TRBV19 and J usage is TRBJ1-1; 10 bases map to TRBD1. Germline trimming cut 4 bases from V and 7 bases from J; bases unmatched to any gene: 3. The germline V gene encodes CDR1 LNHDA and CDR2 SQIVND (reference sequence). This CDR3 has 13 amino acids. The CDR3 loop reads CASSKDRGNEAFF. The CDR3 nucleotides are TGTGCCAGTAGTAAGGACAGGGGGAATGAAGCTTTCTTT.

The chain is built from TRBV12-2 and TRBJ2-1; TRBD2 is taken as the D call from the table, unchecked against the DNA. TRBV12-2 is shown as a pseudogene. The CDR3 extends over 17 amino acids. In DNA, the CDR3 is TGTGCAAGTCGCTTAGAGGGGCGGAGGGGCGGAGACAATGAGCAGTTCTTC. This codes for CASRLEGRRGGDNEQFF.

This chain connects TRBV5-1 to TRBJ2-6; 8 bases match TRBD2. Trimming at V came to 0 bases and at J to 4 bases, leaving 9 bases not matched to a gene. Germline values: CDR1 SGHRS, CDR2 YFSETQ. There are 18 residues in the CDR3. CDR3 DNA: TGCGCCAGCAGCTTGGAAGGGGGTAGCGGGATCGGGGCCAACGTCCTGACTTTC. Translating gives CASSLEGGSGIGANVLTF.

The gene calls are TRBV5-1 and TRBJ1-2; 9 bases agree with TRBD1. This CDR3 is built from 14 residues. From germline, CDR1 is SGHRS and CDR2 YFSETQ. V dropped 3 bases and J dropped 9; count of bases not matched to a gene: 9. CDR3 region: CASSWTGAADRYTF. The CDR3 bases are TGCGCCAGCAGCTGGACAGGGGCAGCAGATCGCTACACCTTC.

The chain carries TRBV19 and TRBJ1-5; D is ambiguous. Germline V gene lookup returns CDR1 LNHDA and CDR2 SQIVND (reference sequence). The CDR3 is 15 residues long. Trimming shortened V by 2 bases and J by 0 bases, and 8 bases separated the two germline ends. CDR3 nucleotides: TGTGCCAGTAGTATAACACAGTATAGCAATCAGCCCCAGCATTTT. Amino acid sequence: CASSITQYSNQPQHF.

This chain connects TRBV7-9 to TRBJ1-2; weak D call: TRBD1 (6 bases). The CDR3 spans 12 residues. The V end lost 6 bases, the J end lost 8 bases, and 13 bases lay between the germline ends. Germline CDR1 SEHNR, CDR2 FQNEAQ (reference sequence). CDR3 amino acids: CASRAEGGGYTF. The CDR3, as DNA: TGTGCCAGCAGGGCCGAGGGGGGGGGCTACACCTTC. Full variable domain (outside the CDR3, taken from reference TRBV7-9 and TRBJ1-2): DTGVSQNPRHKITKRGQNVTFRCDPISEHNRLYWYRQTLGQGPEFLTYFQNEAQLEKSRLLSDRFSAERPKGSFSTLEIQRTEQGDSAMYLCASRAEGGGYTFGSGTRLTVV.

The rearrangement uses TRBV4-1 and TRBJ2-5; a weak D match, TRBD1 (5 bases). The J call is doubtful: the DNA matches TRBJ2-7 better. This CDR3 region has 14 residues. From germline, CDR1 is MGHRA and CDR2 YSYEKL. CDR3 in amino acids: CASSQDRVNYEQYF. Here the CDR3 DNA reads TGCGCCAGCAGCCAAGACAGGGTGAATTACGAGCAGTACTTC.

V usage is TRBV27 and J usage is TRBJ2-7; a weak D match, TRBD2 (6 bases). Germline CDR1 MNHEY, CDR2 SMNVEV (reference sequence). The CDR3 length is 15 residues. Between the trimmed V and J ends, which lost 6 bases and 9 bases, there was a span of 24 bases. The DNA of the CDR3 is TGTGCCAGCAGCCCTCTAGCGCGGCTGGGGGGTGGGCAGTACTTC. Translation gives CASSPLARLGGGQYF.

The chain is built from TRBV7-2 and TRBJ2-1; TRBD2 matches 12 bases. CDR1 is SGHTA, CDR2 FQGNSA, per germline. V gave up 4 bases and J gave up 9 bases; unmatched junction bases: 19. This CDR3 is built from 19 residues. In nucleotides, the CDR3 is TGTGCCAGCAGCTCGAGATACTACGAGACTAGCGGGAGAACGGGTGAGCAGTTCTTC. Translating gives CASSSRYYETSGRTGEQFF. The complete variable domain, with remaining parts taken from reference TRBV7-2 and TRBJ2-1, reads GAGVSQSPSNKVTEKGKDVELRCDPISGHTALYWYRQSLGQGLEFLIYFQGNSAPDKSGLPSDRFSAERTGGSVSTLTIQRTQQEDSAVYLCASSSRYYETSGRTGEQFFGPGTRLTVL.

The rearrangement links TRBV6-4 to TRBJ2-1; 12 positions match TRBD2. CDR1 is MRHNA and CDR2 is SNTAGT in the germline V gene. V shed 4 bases and J 8 bases; nucleotides not matched to a gene: 0. This CDR3 region has 13 residues. The CDR3 nucleotides are TGTGCCAGCAGTGGGACTAGCGGGGATGAGCAGTTCTTC. It is translated as CASSGTSGDEQFF.

The chain has TRBV29-1 and TRBJ1-1; D might be TRBD1 (5 bases). The germline V gene has CDR1 SQVTM and CDR2 ANQGSEA. V was trimmed by 2 bases and J by 1 base, leaving 8 bases between them. The CDR3 runs 13 residues. DNA of the CDR3: TGCAGCGTTGAAACGACAGCGAACACTGAAGCTTTCTTT. Protein: CSVETTANTEAFF.

V and J are TRBV28 and TRBJ1-5; a possible D gene is TRBD1 (6 bases). Trimming took 4 bases from V and 4 from J, leaving 14 bases between them. The CDR3 has 15 amino acids. Germline loops: CDR1 MDHEN, CDR2 SYDVKM. DNA for the CDR3: TGTGCCAGCAGTTCCTGGACAGAATGGAATCAGCCCCAGCATTTT. This translates into CASSSWTEWNQPQHF.

This chain joins TRBV29-1 and TRBJ2-1, with TRBD2 matching over 11 bases. This CDR3 comprises 12 residues. V shed 6 bases, J shed 5 bases, and the junction held 0 bases outside the gene matches. Germline V lookup: CDR1 SQVTM, CDR2 ANQGSEA. For the CDR3, the DNA is TGCAGCGTGGGACTAGCGGACAATGAGCAGTTCTTC. Translating gives CSVGLADNEQFF.

This clone has only a few counts. This chain links TRBV6-5 with TRBJ1-1, with a tentative D call TRBD1 (6 bases). CDR1 and CDR2 (germline): MNHEY, SVGAGI. The CDR3 runs to 15 residues. V lost 1 base and J lost 3, with 12 bases in between. The CDR3 loop reads CASSYWAGADTEAFF. The CDR3 DNA sequence: TGTGCCAGCAGTTACTGGGCGGGGGCGGACACTGAAGCTTTCTTT.

V usage is TRBV5-6 and J usage is TRBJ2-5, with D possibly being TRBD2 (5 bases). The DNA end is more similar to TRBJ2-7, so the J call may be wrong. CDR1 and CDR2 from the germline V gene are SGHDT and YYEEEE. The CDR3 consists of 13 residues. The CDR3 region is CASSPGRGYEQYF. The DNA for the CDR3 is TGTGCCAGCAGCCCGGGTCGGGGTTACGAGCAGTACTTC.

The CDR3: CASSPGARVNTEAFF. Here the CDR3 DNA reads TGTGCCAGCAGTCCTGGGGCCAGGGTGAACACTGAAGCTTTCTTT. J is TRBJ1-1 and V is TRBV28; tentatively, D is TRBD1 (5 bases). V lost 5 bases and J lost 0, with 13 bases in between. Germline CDR1 and CDR2: MDHEN and SYDVKM. The CDR3 covers 15 residues.

A remark on this clone: Other nucleotide sequences from this sample produce the same CDR3. The chain employs TRBV6-1 and TRBJ1-5; D possibly corresponds to TRBD1 (5 bases). This CDR3 spans 15 amino acids. V lost 1 base and J lost 4, with 11 bases in between. Germline V lookup: CDR1 MNHNS, CDR2 SASEGT. The CDR3 region has the DNA TGTGCCAGCAGTGAAGTCTGGGGGGGGAATCAGCCCCAGCATTTT. Translated: CASSEVWGGNQPQHF.

V is TRBV28 and J is TRBJ2-7; tentatively, D is TRBD1 (6 bases). Germline V gene sequence: CDR1 MDHEN, CDR2 SYDVKM. The CDR3 contains 16 residues. Trimming took off 3 bases at V and 2 bases at J, with 17 bases between the two ends. In DNA, the CDR3 is TGTGCCAGCAGTTTTTGGGCAGGGGAACCTACCTACGAGCAGTACTTC. Translating it yields CASSFWAGEPTYEQYF.

V and J are TRBV11-3 and TRBJ1-1; no clear D. Trimming left V 5 bases short and J 5 bases short, with 12 bases between. This CDR3 is 13 amino acids long. Germline V gene sequence: CDR1 SGHNT, CDR2 YENEEA. The CDR3 is CASSDRGGTEAFF. CDR3 in DNA: TGTGCCAGCAGCGACCGTGGAGGGACTGAAGCTTTCTTT.

V is TRBV19 and J is TRBJ2-5, with 11 nucleotides matching TRBD2. The J call is doubtful: the DNA matches TRBJ2-7 better. This CDR3 comprises 15 residues. Looked up from germline, CDR1 is LNHDA and CDR2 is SQIVND (reference sequence). The chain's CDR3 is CASSFQPGLAVEQYF. DNA for the CDR3: TGTGCCAGTAGTTTTCAACCGGGACTAGCGGTCGAGCAGTACTTC.

V gene TRBV2 combines with J gene TRBJ2-5, with 7 bases lining up with TRBD2. Germline CDR1 is SNHLY and CDR2 is FYNNEI. There are 15 residues in the CDR3. Trimming at V came to 9 bases and at J to 2 bases, leaving 12 bases not matched to a gene. CDR3 sequence reads: CASGGGSEWQETQYF. As DNA, the CDR3 is TGTGCCAGTGGGGGGGGGTCTGAGTGGCAAGAGACCCAGTACTTC.

The genes are TRBV7-9 and TRBJ1-2; 7 nucleotides agree with TRBD1. The germline V gene encodes CDR1 SEHNR and CDR2 FQNEAQ (reference sequence). J gave up 4 bases and V 1 base, and 9 bases lay outside the gene matches. The CDR3 is made up of 16 amino acids. CDR3 nucleotide sequence: TGTGCCAGCAGCTTAGTCGGTACAGGGGTAAGCTATGGCTACACCTTC. This sequence encodes CASSLVGTGVSYGYTF.

The V call is TRBV11-3, the J call TRBJ2-1; TRBD1 matches at 11 bases. CDR3 length: 16 residues. With V trimmed by 1 base and J by 5 bases, 4 bases remained unmatched. Germline V CDR1 and CDR2: SGHNT, YENEEA. DNA of the CDR3: TGTGCCAGCAGCTTAGCCGGGACAGGGGGACACAATGAGCAGTTCTTC. Translation gives CASSLAGTGGHNEQFF.

The V and J genes are TRBV15 and TRBJ2-7; 7 bases are shared with TRBD1. Looked up from germline, CDR1 is LNHNV and CDR2 is YYDKDF (reference sequence). This CDR3 region has 15 residues. J gave up 0 bases and V 5 bases, and 7 bases lay outside the gene matches. CDR3 in amino acids: CATSVGQDTSYEQYF. As DNA, the CDR3 is TGTGCCACCAGCGTTGGACAGGACACCTCCTACGAGCAGTACTTC.

The chain carries TRBV6-6 and TRBJ2-1, with 12 bases identical to TRBD2. This CDR3 is built from 13 residues. The V and J ends lost 6 bases and 7 bases, in that order; junction bases with no gene match: 1. Per germline, CDR1 MNHNY and CDR2 SVGAGI (reference sequence). The CDR3 bases are TGTGCCAGCAGAGGGACTAGCGGGAATGAGCAGTTCTTC. It is translated as CASRGTSGNEQFF.

The chain combines TRBV13 with TRBJ2-7; 12 bases match TRBD2. The ends lost 5 bases at V and 6 bases at J; junction bases unmatched: 8. CDR1 is PRHDT, CDR2 FYEKMQ, per germline (reference sequence). The CDR3 covers 15 residues. Here the CDR3 DNA reads TGTGCCAGCAGCCCGACTAGCGGGAGTTTTATCGAGCAGTACTTC. Translation gives CASSPTSGSFIEQYF.

The V call is TRBV27, the J call TRBJ1-1; 8 bases map to TRBD1. The germline gives CDR1 MNHEY, CDR2 SMNVEV (reference sequence). The ends lost 5 bases at V and 4 bases at J; junction bases unmatched: 9. The CDR3 is 15 residues long. DNA of the CDR3: TGTGCCAGCAGTGACCGGACAGGGCCTATCACTGAAGCTTTCTTT. Its translation: CASSDRTGPITEAFF.